The clone carrying this TCR beta chain was seen only a few times. The antigen is unknown. This sample was included in a study of T-cell memory formation after mild COVID-19. Libraries for TCRalpha and TCRbeta carried sample barcodes and unique molecular identifiers via 5'RACE. TCRdb reprocessed the 5' RACE reads with MiXCR, giving one entry per CDR3 protein. The data show about 270,000 distinct CDR3 sequences, with roughly 15% seen just once and about 23% held by the top ten. Points from the study as a whole: CD4+ contracting clones were mainly CM and EM; CD8+ ones, EMRA.

Per the germline V gene, CDR1 is SQVTM and CDR2 is ANQGSEA. V shed 3 bases and J shed 1 base, with 13 bases lying between them. The CDR3 loop spans 15 amino acids. The V and J genes are TRBV29-1 and TRBJ2-1, with D perhaps TRBD2 (5 bases). Sequenced: PBMCs or a T cell subset sorted from them (not recorded which). The receptor comes from a man aged 18 to 29 who had mild COVID-19 (a few samples of this study predate the infection). Cell type and time point are not known. CDR3 sequence (DNA): TGCAGCGTTGACGGGAAGCCAAGGTCCTACAATGAGCAGTTCTTC. This encodes CSVDGKPRSYNEQFF.